A single sample is the source of the 2 T cell receptor beta chains below, sequenced in a study of blood T cell repertoires in COVID-19. The protocol was immunoSEQ multiplex PCR, while the TCRdb copy is restricted to in-frame clones and leaves out a portion. The sample consists of around 190,000 clones, about 88% of them appearing once. Source material: peripheral blood. The receptor set was obtained from a man aged 45-65 years with COVID-19, enrolled during active disease.

V and J are TRBV27 and TRBJ1-4; D may be TRBD1 (5 bases). The CDR3 is made up of 16 amino acids. The V end was cut by 4 bases, the J end by 5 bases, with 17 bases between. Germline V gene sequence: CDR1 MNHEY, CDR2 SMNVEV (reference sequence). Here the CDR3 reads CASSSWVGGANEKLFF. CDR3 nucleotides: TGTGCCAGCAGTTCCTGGGTGGGGGGTGCCAATGAAAAACTGTTTTTT.

The rearrangement uses TRBV5-1 and TRBJ2-1, with D uncertain. Trimming pared 2 bases from V and 4 bases from J, leaving 13 bases between. Germline values: CDR1 SGHRS, CDR2 YFSETQ. CDR3 length: 15 residues. The CDR3 region is CASSFRGVEYNEQFF. DNA of the CDR3: TGCGCCAGCAGCTTCCGCGGAGTTGAATACAATGAGCAGTTCTTC.